Below are 26 T cell receptor beta chains sequenced from a single sample in a study of vaccination effects on CD4 cells after COVID-19. TCRdb's copy holds only in-frame clones and misses some; the assay was immunoSEQ multiplex PCR. The sample has 8,700 or so clones, roughly 74% seen once. No antigens are known for them. Before sequencing, viral peptide pools were used by the ViraFEST assay to expand antigen-specific CD4+ T cells. Isolation of CD4+ T cells took place after about ten days of culture. The source was CD4+ T cells from PBMCs cultured with HCoV-229E spike peptides, collected before COVID-19 vaccination. All receptors come from a human donor who received a COVID-19 vaccine.

This clone was observed once. J is TRBJ2-7 and V is TRBV2, with D maybe TRBD2 (6 bases). Per germline, CDR1 SNHLY and CDR2 FYNNEI. V was pared by 5 bases and J by 6 bases, with 11 bases between. The CDR3 covers 12 residues. CDR3 DNA sequence: TGTGCCAGCAGTCCGACTAGAAGCGAGCAGTACTTC. Its translation is CASSPTRSEQYF.

The rearrangement joins TRBV30 to TRBJ2-5; possible D gene TRBD1, 6 bases. The V gene lost 5 bases and the J gene lost 1 base, with 11 bases spanning the gap. The CDR3 totals 13 residues. The germline CDR1 and CDR2 sequences are GTSNPN and SVGIG (reference sequence). CDR3 bases: TGTGCCTGGGGCTTACAGGGCCAAGAGACCCAGTACTTC. Translating it yields CAWGLQGQETQYF.

A word on this clone: The junction and the germline gene differ at one end; a read error may be behind it. This chain links TRBV3-1 (or the pseudogene TRBV3-2) with TRBJ2-7; 12 nucleotides match TRBD2. This CDR3 is built from 14 residues. Germline assignment: CDR1 LGHDT and CDR2 YNNKEL (reference sequence). The CDR3 DNA sequence: TGTGCCAGCAGCCAAGTGGCACTAGCGGGAGGTATGGACTTC. Amino acids: CASSQVALAGGMDF.

The chain is built from TRBV29-1 and TRBJ2-2; TRBD1 agrees at 7 bases. With V trimmed by 6 bases and J by 0 bases, 1 base remained unmatched. CDR1 SQVTM and CDR2 ANQGSEA come from the germline V gene. This CDR3 contains 13 residues. This CDR3 reads CSVGTANTGELFF. CDR3 in DNA: TGCAGCGTCGGGACAGCGAACACCGGGGAGCTGTTTTTT.

Here the CDR3 DNA reads TGCGCCAGCAGCTTGGCCCCTACGGGTGAGCAGTTCTTC. Encoded protein: CASSLAPTGEQFF. The V and J genes are TRBV5-1 and TRBJ2-1; D is ambiguous. This CDR3 comprises 13 residues. Germline values: CDR1 SGHRS, CDR2 YFSETQ. The V gene lost 0 bases and the J gene lost 9 bases, with 10 bases spanning the gap.

The chain employs TRBV30 and TRBJ2-1, with TRBD2 matching over 7 bases. J lost 6 bases, V lost 2 bases, and 7 bases had no gene match. The CDR3 runs 14 residues. CDR1 GTSNPN and CDR2 SVGIG come from the germline V gene (reference sequence). This CDR3 is CAWSPPGGSNEQFF. As DNA, the CDR3 is TGTGCCTGGAGTCCCCCCGGGGGGTCCAATGAGCAGTTCTTC.

This chain links TRBV9 with TRBJ2-7, with 10 bases aligning to TRBD2. The V segment lost 0 bases and the J segment 1 base; nucleotides outside the gene matches: 1. Germline V gene lookup returns CDR1 SGDLS and CDR2 YYNGEE. The CDR3 loop spans 15 amino acids. CDR3 coding DNA: TGTGCCAGCAGCGTAGAGGGACTAGCGTCCTACGAGCAGTACTTC. This gives the protein CASSVEGLASYEQYF.

The V and J genes are TRBV6-6 and TRBJ2-1, with D possibly matching TRBD2 (6 bases). The CDR3 covers 15 residues. V lost 2 bases to trimming and J lost 1 base, with 9 bases between them. Per germline, CDR1 MNHNY and CDR2 SVGAGI (reference sequence). This CDR3 reads CASSYEAGSYNEQFF. As DNA, the CDR3 is TGTGCCAGCAGTTACGAGGCGGGGTCCTACAATGAGCAGTTCTTC.

In the case of this clone: One junction end disagrees with the germline gene, perhaps due to a read error. J is TRBJ2-1 and V is TRBV11-1, with TRBD1 identical over 9 bases. The CDR3 is 15 residues long. The germline V gene encodes CDR1 SGHAT and CDR2 FQDESV (reference sequence). CDR3 sequence reads: CASTLTGTGHNEQFF. The CDR3 nucleotides read TGTGCCAGCACCTTAACCGGGACAGGGCACAATGAGCAGTTCTTC.

This clone was found a few times. V usage is TRBV5-1 and J usage is TRBJ2-5; 11 bases are a match to TRBD2. This CDR3 is 16 amino acids long. Germline lookup yields CDR1 SGHRS and CDR2 YFSETQ. V shed 1 base and J 2 bases; nucleotides not matched to a gene: 4. The CDR3 protein is CASSLHSGGVQETQYF. CDR3 sequence (DNA): TGCGCCAGCAGCTTGCATAGCGGGGGGGTTCAAGAGACCCAGTACTTC. The complete variable domain, with remaining parts taken from reference TRBV5-1 and TRBJ2-5, reads KAGVTQTPRYLIKTRGQQVTLSCSPISGHRSVSWYQQTPGQGLQFLFEYFSETQRNKGNFPGRFSGRQFSNSRSEMNVSTLELGDSALYLCASSLHSGGVQETQYFGPGTRLLVL.

This clone has a handful of counts. The rearrangement links TRBV4-1 to TRBJ2-2; possible D gene TRBD1, 7 bases. Germline V gene lookup returns CDR1 MGHRA and CDR2 YSYEKL. V gave up 3 bases and J gave up 6 bases, with 14 bases separating them. The length of the CDR3 is 15 residues. In nucleotides, the CDR3 is TGCGCCAGCAGCCATCAGGGGGGCGTTGCCGGGGAGCTGTTTTTT. Encoded protein: CASSHQGGVAGELFF.

The chain couples TRBV27 to TRBJ2-7, with 9 bases identical to TRBD1. The CDR3 is 14 amino acids. Germline V gene data show CDR1 as MNHEY and CDR2 as SMNVEV (reference sequence). The V segment lost 6 bases and the J segment 2 bases; nucleotides outside the gene matches: 5. The CDR3 protein is CASSYRQGAYEQYF. The CDR3 coding sequence is TGTGCCAGCAGCTACCGACAGGGGGCCTACGAGCAGTACTTC.

The chain recombines TRBV3-1 (or the pseudogene TRBV3-2) with TRBJ2-1, with 10 bases matching TRBD2. J gave up 5 bases and V 2 bases, and 6 bases lay outside the gene matches. CDR1 and CDR2 from the germline V gene are LGHDT and YNNKEL (reference sequence). The CDR3 runs 16 residues. This CDR3 reads CASSQSRLAGDNEQFF. Written as DNA, the CDR3 is TGTGCCAGCAGCCAATCTCGGCTAGCGGGAGACAATGAGCAGTTCTTC.

This clone is deemed medium-sized. The chain has TRBV19 and TRBJ2-6, with D possibly being TRBD1 (5 bases). The CDR3 has 19 amino acids. Trimming pared 0 bases from V and 0 bases from J, leaving 15 bases between. Per the germline V gene, CDR1 is LNHDA and CDR2 is SQIVND (reference sequence). CDR3 loop: CASSIDSPRQGSGANVLTF. The CDR3 bases are TGTGCCAGTAGTATAGATTCCCCAAGGCAGGGCTCTGGGGCCAACGTCCTGACTTTC. Supplemented by reference TRBV19 and TRBJ2-6, the full variable domain reads DGGITQSPKYLFRKEGQNVTLSCEQNLNHDAMYWYRQDPGQGLRLIYYSQIVNDFQKGDIAEGYSVSREKKESFPLTVTSAQKNPTAFYLCASSIDSPRQGSGANVLTFGAGSRLTVL.

The chain links TRBV5-1 to TRBJ1-4; a possible D gene is TRBD1 (5 bases). Trimming stripped 5 bases from V and 13 bases from J, with 18 bases between. CDR1 and CDR2 (germline): SGHRS, YFSETQ. The CDR3 length is 13 residues. The CDR3 sequence: CASRIDGAGGLFF. In nucleotides, the CDR3 is TGCGCCAGCAGGATCGATGGGGCCGGGGGACTGTTTTTT.

J is TRBJ2-1 and V is TRBV27, with 11 bases matching TRBD2. CDR1 MNHEY and CDR2 SMNVEV come from the germline V gene (reference sequence). V gave up 4 bases and J gave up 10 bases; unmatched junction bases: 12. CDR3 length: 16 amino acids. The chain's CDR3 is CASSSKTSGVSGEQFF. In DNA, the CDR3 is TGTGCCAGCAGTTCCAAGACTAGCGGGGTGTCGGGCGAGCAGTTCTTC.

The rearrangement links TRBV6-1 to TRBJ1-6; D unclear. Deletions cut 3 bases from V and 4 bases from J, with 19 bases between. The germline V gene encodes CDR1 MNHNS and CDR2 SASEGT. The CDR3 contains 18 residues. The chain's CDR3 is CASSEYHPRTGYNSPLHF. CDR3 bases: TGTGCCAGCAGTGAGTATCATCCCAGGACGGGATATAATTCACCCCTCCACTTT.

The chain employs TRBV20-1 and TRBJ1-1; D is unclear. Germline V lookup: CDR1 DFQATT, CDR2 SNEGSKA (reference sequence). Trimming took off 7 bases at V and 10 bases at J, with 10 bases between the two ends. The CDR3 is 9 residues long. The CDR3 bases are TGCAGTGTCAGGAGGCTAGCTTTCTTT. Its translation: CSVRRLAFF.

The chain combines TRBV5-6 with TRBJ2-1; 10 nucleotides match TRBD2. V was clipped by 4 bases and J by 8 bases; unmatched bases: 9. The V gene's germline CDR1 is SGHDT and CDR2 YYEEEE. This CDR3 region has 15 residues. CDR3 in amino acids: CASSPPSGSNYEQFF. The CDR3 coding sequence is TGTGCCAGCAGCCCACCTAGCGGGAGTAATTATGAGCAGTTCTTC.

The rearrangement links TRBV3-1 (or the pseudogene TRBV3-2) to TRBJ2-6; the match to TRBD1 covers 9 bases. CDR1 LGHDT and CDR2 YNNKEL come from the germline V gene (reference sequence). V trimming: 4 bases; J trimming: 0 bases; junction bases outside the gene matches: 4. The CDR3 is 17 amino acids. CDR3 nucleotide sequence: TGTGCCAGCAGCCCAGGACAGGGGATCTCTGGGGCCAACGTCCTGACTTTC. Protein product: CASSPGQGISGANVLTF.

V and J are TRBV18 and TRBJ2-7, with D tentatively TRBD1 (5 bases). Trimming cost V 3 bases and J 3 bases, with 21 bases left between them. The CDR3 totals 17 residues. Germline V gene sequence: CDR1 KGHSH, CDR2 LQKENI. The chain's CDR3 is CASSPPVQGRGYYEQYF. The CDR3 region has the DNA TGTGCCAGCTCACCCCCAGTTCAGGGCCGCGGCTACTACGAGCAGTACTTC.

The chain has TRBV6-5 and TRBJ1-3; D remains unclear. V was cut by 7 bases and J by 0 bases, with 4 bases left in between. CDR1 is MNHEY, CDR2 SVGAGI, per germline. The CDR3 spans 12 residues. The CDR3 here is CASTNSGNTIYF. The CDR3 DNA follows: TGTGCCAGCACGAACTCTGGAAACACCATATATTTT.

The J gene is TRBJ2-5, the V gene TRBV5-1; 8 bases line up with TRBD2. The V and J ends lost 0 bases and 2 bases, in that order; junction bases with no gene match: 6. The germline V gene encodes CDR1 SGHRS and CDR2 YFSETQ. The CDR3 consists of 16 residues. In DNA, the CDR3 is TGCGCCAGCAGCTTGGCAGCGGGAGCCGCACAAGAGACCCAGTACTTC. Translation: CASSLAAGAAQETQYF.

This clone was seen a single time. The chain has TRBV4-2 and TRBJ1-4; D unresolved. The V gene's germline CDR1 is LGHNA and CDR2 YNFKEQ. The CDR3 is 13 residues long. Trimming took 0 bases from V and 10 from J, leaving 9 bases between them. The CDR3 sequence is CASSQDRRGKLFF. DNA for the CDR3: TGTGCCAGCAGCCAAGATAGGCGGGGAAAACTGTTTTTT.

The chain has TRBV9 and TRBJ2-2; D not resolved. The CDR3 is 16 amino acids. Germline lookup yields CDR1 SGDLS and CDR2 YYNGEE. V lost 0 bases and J 0 bases, leaving 9 bases between the germline ends. The chain's CDR3 is CASSVALVANTGELFF. The CDR3 DNA sequence: TGTGCCAGCAGCGTAGCTCTAGTCGCGAACACCGGGGAGCTGTTTTTT.

A few counts support this clone. J is TRBJ2-1 and V is TRBV5-1, with 9 bases identical to TRBD2. The CDR3 covers 16 residues. V gave up 6 bases and J gave up 0 bases; unmatched junction bases: 7. Looked up from germline, CDR1 is SGHRS and CDR2 is YFSETQ. The CDR3 loop is CASKTLAGSSYNEQFF. CDR3 bases: TGCGCCAGCAAGACTCTAGCGGGGTCCTCCTACAATGAGCAGTTCTTC.